One sample yielded the 5 T cell receptor beta chains listed below, sequenced in a study of blood T cells in healthy people across ages. A second 7 to 11 cycle PCR used barcoded and J-beta primers. From the 5' RACE reads, TCRdb called clonotypes with MiXCR, one entry per CDR3 protein. Of about 770,000 distinct CDR3 sequences in the sample, roughly 44% were seen once. Source material: blood. The receptors derive from a man between 60 and 75 years old in good health.

The genes are TRBV5-5 and TRBJ2-7; a possible D gene is TRBD2 (5 bases). The V gene's germline CDR1 is SGHKS and CDR2 YYEKEE (reference sequence). The V and J ends lost 0 bases and 4 bases respectively, with 11 bases between them. CDR3 size: 14 residues. The CDR3 sequence: CASSLGATGYEQYF. The CDR3 bases are TGTGCCAGCAGCTTGGGTGCAACGGGGTACGAGCAGTACTTC.

In its sample, this clonotype was seen once. The rearrangement uses TRBV5-4 and TRBJ2-5; D may be TRBD2 (5 bases). The ends were cut back, 3 bases at V and 3 bases at J, with 15 bases in the middle. Germline V gene sequence: CDR1 SGHNT, CDR2 YYREEE (reference sequence). The CDR3 runs 15 residues. DNA of the CDR3: TGTGCCAGCAGCTCCTCAGCGGACCGGAAAGAGACCCAGTACTTC. As protein: CASSSSADRKETQYF.

This clonotype was counted only a few times. This rearrangement joins TRBV6-5 to TRBJ2-2, with 7 bases aligning to TRBD1. In germline, CDR1 is MNHEY, CDR2 SVGAGI. The CDR3 consists of 15 residues. V lost 6 bases, J lost 4 bases, and 8 bases stayed unmatched. The CDR3 here is CASRWSRDSTGELFF. CDR3 DNA sequence: TGTGCCAGCAGGTGGAGCAGGGACAGCACCGGGGAGCTGTTTTTT.

This clonotype has only a few counts. The chain joins TRBV4-1 to TRBJ2-1, with TRBD2 identical over 8 bases. The trim removed 2 bases at V and 6 bases at J, leaving 12 bases unmatched. This CDR3 region has 17 residues. CDR1 and CDR2 (germline): MGHRA, YSYEKL. CDR3 residues: CASSQIAYGLAPNEQFF. DNA of the CDR3: TGCGCCAGCAGCCAAATAGCTTATGGACTAGCACCCAATGAGCAGTTCTTC.

The chain recombines TRBV28 with TRBJ2-2, with a possible D match to TRBD1 (6 bases). Trimming took off 6 bases at V and 2 bases at J, with 16 bases between the two ends. CDR1 is MDHEN and CDR2 is SYDVKM in the germline V gene. The CDR3 totals 16 residues. The CDR3 nucleotides are TGTGCCAGCAGCCCGAGGGACACACTAAACACCGGGGAGCTGTTTTTT. Amino acid sequence: CASSPRDTLNTGELFF.